Below, 20 T cell receptor beta chains from the same sample are listed, as sequenced in a study of metastatic and nonmetastatic thyroid tumors. Not a single patient had been given any form of treatment at any point before undergoing thyroid surgery. TCRdb recomputed clones from the PCR reads via MiXCR. The sample comprises about 33,000 clones, around 17% of which are singletons, and 12% rests with the top ten. The sample was blood. Receptors originate from a male donor with papillary thyroid cancer or a benign thyroid nodule (not recorded which). Some clones in this sample may be carry-over from other donors' samples.

This clone was seen many times. The CDR3 sequence is CATSDSLAGGRSGANVLTF. The CDR3 DNA reads as TGTGCCACCAGTGATTCCTTGGCAGGGGGCCGCTCTGGGGCCAACGTCCTGACTTTC. The rearrangement joins TRBV24-1 to TRBJ2-6, with 8 bases aligning to TRBD1. Per the germline V gene, CDR1 is KGHDR and CDR2 is SFDVKD. CDR3 size: 19 residues. The ends lost 2 bases at V and 0 bases at J; junction bases unmatched: 8.

This sequence joins TRBV12-3 or TRBV12-4 and TRBJ2-1; 7 nucleotides align to TRBD1. This CDR3 comprises 20 residues. Losses at the gene ends were 2 bases for V and 0 bases for J; bases not matched to a gene: 16. The CDR3, as DNA: TGTGCCAGCAGTTTACTGGCTGGGTGGGACAGACCCTACTCCTACAATGAGCAGTTCTTC. Its translation: CASSLLAGWDRPYSYNEQFF.

At least ten counts were recorded for this clone. Other DNA sequences in this specimen translate into the identical CDR3. The chain couples TRBV20-1 to TRBJ2-7; possibly TRBD2 for D (5 bases). The length of the CDR3 is 15 residues. V lost 3 bases and J lost 3, with 18 bases in between. Germline CDR1 is DFQATT and CDR2 is SNEGSKA (reference sequence). CDR3 DNA: TGCAGTGCTAGCGACGAAGGACTTAGGGTCTACGAGCAGTACTTC. Its protein product is CSASDEGLRVYEQYF.

The V call is TRBV27, the J call TRBJ2-7; possible D gene TRBD1, 7 bases. Between the trimmed V and J ends, which lost 5 bases and 0 bases, there was a span of 14 bases. This CDR3 spans 15 amino acids. Per the germline V gene, CDR1 is MNHEY and CDR2 is SMNVEV (reference sequence). CDR3 sequence reads: CASSPRGTASYEQYF. In DNA, the CDR3 is TGTGCCAGCAGTCCCCGGGGGACAGCCTCCTACGAGCAGTACTTC.

As to this clone: The final CDR3 position lacks the conserved phenylalanine or tryptophan, pointing to a likely read error. The rearrangement joins TRBV5-6 to TRBJ1-5; weak D call: TRBD1 (5 bases). The CDR3 loop spans 15 amino acids. Germline CDR1 SGHDT, CDR2 YYEEEE. CDR3 protein: CAGSFSLGEGQPQHS. As DNA, the CDR3 is TGTGCCGGCAGCTTCTCCTTAGGGGAGGGTCAGCCCCAGCATTCT.

This clone was recorded many times. The chain is built from TRBV2 and TRBJ1-3; D unclear. V was clipped by 2 bases and J by 1 base, with 3 bases between them. Germline assignment: CDR1 SNHLY and CDR2 FYNNEI. The CDR3 loop spans 13 amino acids. CDR3 amino acids: CASSETSGNTIYF. CDR3 in DNA: TGTGCCAGCAGTGAAACATCTGGAAACACCATATATTTT.

The chain is built from TRBV28 and TRBJ2-7, with D tentatively TRBD2 (6 bases). Trimming cost V 4 bases and J 6 bases, with 22 bases left between them. The germline gives CDR1 MDHEN, CDR2 SYDVKM. The CDR3 contains 16 residues. The CDR3 sequence: CASSSPRGLAIREQYF. CDR3 DNA: TGTGCCAGCAGTTCCCCCCGGGGACTTGCTATTCGCGAGCAGTACTTC.

This clone appeared many times. The rearrangement uses TRBV20-1 and TRBJ2-3; 8 positions match TRBD1. Germline loops: CDR1 DFQATT, CDR2 SNEGSKA (reference sequence). The CDR3 loop spans 16 amino acids. V shed 8 bases and J 2 bases; nucleotides not matched to a gene: 15. The CDR3 DNA is TGCAGTATGGTAGGACAGGGCCTAGGGTTCACAGATACGCAGTATTTT. Its translation: CSMVGQGLGFTDTQYF.

This clone was seen ten or more times. This sequence may be a read error, since a much larger clone differs from it by one base. This CDR3 fails to terminate in the conserved phenylalanine or tryptophan, so it likely reflects a read error. The chain employs TRBV30 and TRBJ2-1, with 7 bases lining up with TRBD1. V was pared by 8 bases and J by 4 bases, with 2 bases of the junction left unmatched. The CDR3 covers 11 residues. Germline CDR1 is GTSNPN and CDR2 is SVGIG (reference sequence). The CDR3 DNA sequence: TGTGCCGGGGGACAGTACAATGAGCAGTTCTCC. Translating it yields CAGGQYNEQFS.

In this sample, this clone turned up once. The genes are TRBV5-1 and TRBJ2-1; D is unclear. This CDR3 is 13 amino acids long. V shed 0 bases and J shed 3 bases, with 4 bases lying between them. The V gene's germline CDR1 is SGHRS and CDR2 YFSETQ. CDR3 protein: CASSLDGYNEQFF. Written as DNA, the CDR3 is TGCGCCAGCAGCTTGGACGGCTACAATGAGCAGTTCTTC. Full variable domain (rest looked up from reference TRBV5-1 and TRBJ2-1): KAGVTQTPRYLIKTRGQQVTLSCSPISGHRSVSWYQQTPGQGLQFLFEYFSETQRNKGNFPGRFSGRQFSNSRSEMNVSTLELGDSALYLCASSLDGYNEQFFGPGTRLTVL.

As to this clone: Given a much more abundant clone one base away, this may be a read error. This sequence joins TRBV4-2 and TRBJ2-3; D is unclear. The V gene's germline CDR1 is LGHNA and CDR2 YNFKEQ. V lost 1 base to trimming and J lost 5 bases, with 13 bases between them. CDR3 length equals 15 residues. The CDR3 protein is CASSQGVSNLDTQYF. The CDR3 nucleotides are TGTGCCAGCAGCCAAGGGGTGAGCAACTTAGATACGCAGTATTTT.

This clone was detected many times. This clone may be a read error of a much larger clone one base away. V usage is TRBV19 and J usage is TRBJ2-1; D is possibly TRBD2 (6 bases). CDR3 length equals 15 residues. Per germline, CDR1 LNHDA and CDR2 SQIVND (reference sequence). DNA for the CDR3: TGTGCCAGTAGTATCAGCGGGCAGACCTACAATGAGCAGTCCTTC. Amino acid sequence: CASSISGQTYNEQSF.

There are a few counts of this clone. This may stem from a read error, because a much larger clone lies one nucleotide away. V and J are TRBV20-1 and TRBJ2-5, with 12 bases that match TRBD2. The germline CDR1 and CDR2 sequences are DFQATT and SNEGSKA (reference sequence). The CDR3 length is 13 residues. The CDR3 spells CSASLAGGENQYF. The CDR3 bases are TGCAGTGCTAGTCTAGCGGGAGGGGAGAACCAGTACTTC.

This clone was picked up many times. The rearrangement links TRBV5-5 to TRBJ2-1; possibly TRBD2 for D (6 bases). Germline-derived CDR1 and CDR2 are SGHKS and YYEKEE (reference sequence). V was pared by 4 bases and J by 8 bases, with 10 bases between. This CDR3 comprises 12 residues. CDR3 coding DNA: TGTGCCAGCAGCCTTACTAGCTATGAGCAGTTCTTC. Residues: CASSLTSYEQFF.

This clone was found once. V usage is TRBV5-1 and J usage is TRBJ2-7; maybe TRBD2 (5 bases). The CDR3 length is 16 residues. Germline CDR1 reads SGHRS; CDR2 reads YFSETQ. As DNA, the CDR3 is TGCTCCATCAGTTCTTCACCGGGAACGAGCTCCTACGAGCAGTACTTC. Its protein is CSISSSPGTSSYEQYF.

In this sample, this clone turned up a few times. This chain uses TRBV28 with TRBJ2-1; perhaps TRBD2 as D (6 bases). Trimming cost V 2 bases and J 8 bases, with 19 bases left between them. Germline CDR1 MDHEN, CDR2 SYDVKM. The CDR3 loop spans 16 amino acids. For the CDR3, the DNA is TGTGCCAGCAGTTTAAGTCCCGGGGGAGAAGGTTATGAGCAGTTCTTC. It encodes CASSLSPGGEGYEQFF.

There are many counts of this clone. CDR3 DNA: TGTGCCAGCAGTGATGGCTGGACAGGGATCTACGAGCAGTACTTC. As protein: CASSDGWTGIYEQYF. The genes are TRBV2 and TRBJ2-7; 8 nucleotides align to TRBD1. CDR3 length: 15 residues. Germline V CDR1 and CDR2: SNHLY, FYNNEI. V lost 3 bases, J lost 3 bases, and 7 bases stayed unmatched. The variable domain in full, with the rest retrieved from reference TRBV2 and TRBJ2-7, is EPEVTQTPSHQVTQMGQEVILRCVPISNHLYFYWYRQILGQKVEFLVSFYNNEISEKSEIFDDQFSVERPDGSNFTLKIRSTKLEDSAMYFCASSDGWTGIYEQYFGPGTRLTVT.

This clone is classed as medium-sized. V and J are TRBV27 and TRBJ2-2, with 7 bases aligning to TRBD1. CDR1 is MNHEY and CDR2 is SMNVEV in the germline V gene (reference sequence). CDR3 size: 15 residues. Trimming at V came to 5 bases and at J to 3 bases, leaving 6 bases not matched to a gene. The CDR3 here is CASSPQGLYTGELFF. In nucleotides, the CDR3 is TGTGCCAGCAGTCCACAGGGGTTGTACACCGGGGAGCTGTTTTTT.

The rearrangement joins TRBV5-5 to TRBJ2-1; 8 bases match TRBD2. CDR3 length: 15 residues. Germline lookup yields CDR1 SGHKS and CDR2 YYEKEE (reference sequence). With 6 bases clipped from V and 0 bases from J, the junction kept 5 bases outside the gene matches. The CDR3 DNA follows: TGTGCCAGCAATCCGAGCGGGAGCTCCTACAATGAGCAGTTCTTC. Protein product: CASNPSGSSYNEQFF.

A note on this clone: This may stem from a read error, because a much larger clone lies one nucleotide away. This chain connects TRBV13 to TRBJ2-7; D is undetermined. This CDR3 contains 12 residues. Per the germline V gene, CDR1 is PRHDT and CDR2 is FYEKMQ (reference sequence). The CDR3 here is CAISLGYYEQYF. The CDR3 DNA reads TGTGCCATCAGCTTGGGGTACTACGAGCAGTACTTC.